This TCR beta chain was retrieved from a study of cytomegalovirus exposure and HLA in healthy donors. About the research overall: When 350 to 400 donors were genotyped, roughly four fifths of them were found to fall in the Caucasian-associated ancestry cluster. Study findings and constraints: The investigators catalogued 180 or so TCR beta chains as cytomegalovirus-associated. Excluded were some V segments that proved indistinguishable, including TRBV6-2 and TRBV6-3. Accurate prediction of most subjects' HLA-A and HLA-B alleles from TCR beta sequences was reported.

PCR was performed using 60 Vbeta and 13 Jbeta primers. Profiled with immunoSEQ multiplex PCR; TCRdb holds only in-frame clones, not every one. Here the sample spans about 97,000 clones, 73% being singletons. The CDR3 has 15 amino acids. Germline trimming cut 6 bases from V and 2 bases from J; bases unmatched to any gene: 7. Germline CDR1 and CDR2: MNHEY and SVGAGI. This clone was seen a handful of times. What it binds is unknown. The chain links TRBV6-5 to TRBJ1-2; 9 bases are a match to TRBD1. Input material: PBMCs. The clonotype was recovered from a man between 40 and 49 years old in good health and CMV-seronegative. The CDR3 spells CASRKQGAQNYGYTF. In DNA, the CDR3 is TGTGCCAGCAGGAAACAGGGGGCGCAGAACTATGGCTACACCTTC.